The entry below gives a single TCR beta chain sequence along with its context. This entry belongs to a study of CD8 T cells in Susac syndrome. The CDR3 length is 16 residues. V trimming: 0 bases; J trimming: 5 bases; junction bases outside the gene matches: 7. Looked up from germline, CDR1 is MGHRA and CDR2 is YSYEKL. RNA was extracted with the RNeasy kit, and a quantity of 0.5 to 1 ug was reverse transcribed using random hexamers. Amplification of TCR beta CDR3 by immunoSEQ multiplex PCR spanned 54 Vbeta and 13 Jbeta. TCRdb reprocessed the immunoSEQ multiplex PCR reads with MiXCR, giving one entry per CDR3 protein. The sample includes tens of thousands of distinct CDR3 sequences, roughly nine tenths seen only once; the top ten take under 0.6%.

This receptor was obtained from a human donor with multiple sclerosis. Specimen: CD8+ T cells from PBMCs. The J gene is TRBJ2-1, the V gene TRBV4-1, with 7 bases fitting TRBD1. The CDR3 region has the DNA TGCGCCAGCAGCCAAGATCAAGGGACAGCCGACAATGAGCAGTTCTTC. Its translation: CASSQDQGTADNEQFF.